This passage covers 20 T cell receptor beta chains from one sample sequenced in a study of identical twins. One entry per CDR3 protein, called by TCRdb with MiXCR from the 5' RACE reads. This repertoire shows about 330,000 distinct CDR3 sequences, more than 9% found once; its top ten account for around 7.2%. These sequences were also reported in another study, on yellow fever vaccine responses in identical twins.

Specimen: CD8+ T cells sorted from blood. These receptors were obtained from a woman aged 18-30 years in good health.

The chain recombines TRBV7-9 with TRBJ1-2, with D unresolved. From germline, CDR1 is SEHNR and CDR2 FQNEAQ (reference sequence). The germline V and J ends were trimmed by 2 bases and 7 bases, with 14 bases remaining between them. The CDR3 is 14 amino acids. The CDR3 DNA sequence: TGTGCCAGCAGCTTAAGCTCCGTCGTGGGTGGCTACACCTTC. Residues: CASSLSSVVGGYTF.

This chain uses TRBV4-1 with TRBJ2-3, with 7 bases that match TRBD2. Germline CDR1 is MGHRA and CDR2 is YSYEKL. With V trimmed by 1 base and J by 3 bases, 4 bases remained unmatched. The CDR3 has 15 residues. The CDR3 sequence is CASSQVVLATDTQYF. The CDR3, as DNA: TGCGCCAGCAGCCAAGTGGTACTAGCGACAGATACGCAGTATTTT.

The J gene is TRBJ2-1, the V gene TRBV7-9; 7 positions agree with TRBD1. J gave up 8 bases and V 3 bases, and 4 bases lay outside the gene matches. CDR1 SEHNR and CDR2 FQNEAQ come from the germline V gene (reference sequence). This CDR3 has 13 amino acids. The DNA for the CDR3 is TGTGCCAGCAGCTTCCGGGACAGTCATGAGCAGTTCTTC. Protein sequence: CASSFRDSHEQFF.

This clonotype occurred a few times. The CDR3 sequence: CASSYSEAGEAFF. CDR3 sequence (DNA): TGTGCCAGCAGTTACTCCGAAGCAGGTGAAGCTTTCTTT. The chain carries TRBV6-5 and TRBJ1-1; D remains unclear. CDR1 and CDR2 from the germline V gene are MNHEY and SVGAGI. The CDR3 has 13 amino acids. Trimming pared 0 bases from V and 7 bases from J, leaving 9 bases between.

This sequence joins TRBV10-2 and TRBJ2-1; D gene uncertain. Germline CDR1 is WSHSY and CDR2 is SAAADI. Trimming removed 3 bases from V and 4 bases from J, with 13 bases in between. The CDR3 extends over 15 amino acids. The CDR3 sequence is CASSDLLLTYNEQFF. The CDR3 bases are TGCGCCAGCAGTGACCTTTTGCTAACTTACAATGAGCAGTTCTTC.

The genes are TRBV14 and TRBJ2-7, with D tentatively TRBD1 (6 bases). Trimming cost V 0 bases and J 9 bases, with 9 bases left between them. Germline V CDR1 and CDR2: SGHDN, FVKESK. This CDR3 comprises 12 residues. The CDR3 spells CASSQEGGLQYF. The CDR3 nucleotides read TGTGCCAGCAGCCAAGAAGGGGGTTTGCAGTACTTC.

This chain uses TRBV7-8 with TRBJ2-7; 7 positions match TRBD1. The J segment lost 5 bases and the V segment lost 0 bases, leaving 7 bases of the junction unmatched. The CDR3 runs 15 residues. Germline CDR1 SGHVS, CDR2 FQNEAQ. The CDR3 DNA reads as TGTGCCAGCAGCTTAGCTCCCGACAGGGTCAACGAGCAGTACTTC. It specifies CASSLAPDRVNEQYF. Using reference TRBV7-8 and TRBJ2-7 for the parts outside the CDR3, the full variable domain is GAGVSQSPRYKVAKRGQDVALRCDPISGHVSLFWYQQALGQGPEFLTYFQNEAQLDKSGLPSDRFFAERPEGSVSTLKIQRTQQEDSAVYLCASSLAPDRVNEQYFGPGTRLTVT.

At least ten counts were recorded for this clonotype. The J gene is TRBJ2-7, the V gene TRBV12-3 or TRBV12-4, with unresolved D. Trimming pared 5 bases from V and 4 bases from J, leaving 12 bases between. The CDR3 covers 13 residues. CDR3 sequence reads: CASSPSLHYEQYV. For the CDR3, the DNA is TGTGCCAGCAGTCCCTCGCTCCATTACGAGCAGTACGTC.

This clonotype showed up just a few times. The J gene is TRBJ2-1, the V gene TRBV2; no clear D. CDR1 and CDR2 from the germline V gene are SNHLY and FYNNEI. Trimming left V 7 bases short and J 7 bases short, with 5 bases between. The CDR3 is 10 amino acids. The CDR3 DNA is TGTGCCAGCATCGAGAATGAGCAGTTCTTC. This sequence encodes CASIENEQFF. Full variable domain (remainder filled in from reference TRBV2 and TRBJ2-1): EPEVTQTPSHQVTQMGQEVILRCVPISNHLYFYWYRQILGQKVEFLVSFYNNEISEKSEIFDDQFSVERPDGSNFTLKIRSTKLEDSAMYFCASIENEQFFGPGTRLTVL.

The gene calls are TRBV4-1 and TRBJ1-2; TRBD1 aligns across 7 bases. This CDR3 has 16 residues. Germline CDR1 MGHRA, CDR2 YSYEKL. V trimming: 3 bases; J trimming: 4 bases; junction bases outside the gene matches: 11. CDR3 region: CASSHVNRDSLYGYTF. The CDR3 DNA reads as TGCGCCAGCAGCCACGTTAACCGGGACAGTCTCTATGGCTACACCTTC.

The table lists this clonotype with a few counts. This sequence joins TRBV7-2 and TRBJ1-1; D remains ambiguous. Trimming took off 1 base at V and 5 bases at J, with 11 bases between the two ends. Germline CDR1 reads SGHTA; CDR2 reads FQGNSA. This CDR3 comprises 14 residues. The CDR3 DNA sequence: TGTGCCAGCAGCTTAGAATTATCGGGGACTGAAGCTTTCTTT. This sequence encodes CASSLELSGTEAFF.

The chain combines TRBV2 with TRBJ2-7, with a tentative D call TRBD1 (5 bases). V was cut by 8 bases and J by 1 base, with 12 bases left in between. Germline V gene lookup returns CDR1 SNHLY and CDR2 FYNNEI. This CDR3 spans 13 amino acids. CDR3 sequence reads: CASSGAVSYEQYF. The CDR3 nucleotides read TGTGCCAGCTCTGGGGCAGTTTCCTACGAGCAGTACTTC.

This clonotype has a handful of counts. The chain links TRBV24-1 to TRBJ2-1; 13 bases are a match to TRBD2. Looked up from germline, CDR1 is KGHDR and CDR2 is SFDVKD. The V gene end was trimmed by 1 base and the J gene end by 15 bases; junction bases not matched to a gene: 17. The CDR3 loop spans 18 amino acids. The chain's CDR3 is CATSDLGLAGAMGFGMFF. CDR3 sequence (DNA): TGTGCCACCAGTGATTTAGGACTAGCGGGAGCCATGGGTTTTGGTATGTTCTTC.

V usage is TRBV7-9 and J usage is TRBJ2-1, with TRBD2 matching 11 bases. V lost 5 bases, J lost 16 bases, and 16 bases stayed unmatched. The CDR3 is 15 amino acids. In germline, CDR1 is SEHNR, CDR2 FQNEAQ (reference sequence). The CDR3 bases are TGTGCCAGCAGCCCAGACCCATACTTAGCGGGAGGGGAATTCTTC. This encodes CASSPDPYLAGGEFF. The full variable domain, completed using reference TRBV7-9 and TRBJ2-1, is DTGVSQNPRHKITKRGQNVTFRCDPISEHNRLYWYRQTLGQGPEFLTYFQNEAQLEKSRLLSDRFSAERPKGSFSTLEIQRTEQGDSAMYLCASSPDPYLAGGEFFGPGTRLTVL.

CDR3 in amino acids: CASSPKDTGELFF. In nucleotides, the CDR3 is TGTGCCAGCAGTCCGAAAGACACCGGGGAGCTGTTTTTT. V and J are TRBV6-4 and TRBJ2-2, with unresolved D. The CDR3 runs 13 residues. Germline lookup yields CDR1 MRHNA and CDR2 SNTAGT. The ends were cut back, 5 bases at V and 3 bases at J, with 7 bases in the middle.

This chain links TRBV28 with TRBJ2-3, with a tentative D call TRBD2 (5 bases). The germline V gene has CDR1 MDHEN and CDR2 SYDVKM. Trimming stripped 3 bases from V and 2 bases from J, with 12 bases between. The CDR3 totals 15 residues. The CDR3 DNA is TGTGCCAGCAGTTTCTTAAGGGAGATCACAGATACGCAGTATTTT. It specifies CASSFLREITDTQYF.

This clonotype was counted only a few times. This chain links TRBV20-1 with TRBJ2-7; D is uncertain. This CDR3 has 13 residues. CDR1 is DFQATT, CDR2 SNEGSKA, per germline (reference sequence). Trimming removed 3 bases from V and 2 bases from J, with 11 bases in between. The CDR3 DNA is TGCAGTGCTAGGACAACCAGAACCTACGAGCAGTACTTC. This translates into CSARTTRTYEQYF.

The chain recombines TRBV20-1 with TRBJ2-7, with TRBD1 as a possible D gene (6 bases). The germline gives CDR1 DFQATT, CDR2 SNEGSKA (reference sequence). CDR3 length: 17 amino acids. V lost 1 base to trimming and J lost 3 bases, with 22 bases between them. As DNA, the CDR3 is TGCAGTGCTAGAGCCCCTATGACAGGCCAAAGTGGCTACGAGCAGTACTTC. Its translation is CSARAPMTGQSGYEQYF.

The chain has TRBV9 and TRBJ2-7, with 9 positions matching TRBD1. The germline V gene has CDR1 SGDLS and CDR2 YYNGEE. V shed 3 bases, J shed 7 bases, and the junction held 11 bases outside the gene matches. CDR3 length equals 15 residues. The CDR3 sequence: CASSGSGQGSWEQYF. The CDR3 DNA reads as TGTGCCAGCAGCGGATCGGGACAGGGTTCTTGGGAGCAGTACTTC. Full variable domain (outside the CDR3, taken from reference TRBV9 and TRBJ2-7): DSGVTQTPKHLITATGQRVTLRCSPRSGDLSVYWYQQSLDQGLQFLIQYYNGEERAKGNILERFSAQQFPDLHSELNLSSLELGDSALYFCASSGSGQGSWEQYFGPGTRLTVT.

This clonotype has a handful of counts. The chain links TRBV9 to TRBJ2-7, with 8 bases that match TRBD2. In germline, CDR1 is SGDLS, CDR2 YYNGEE. The CDR3 is 15 amino acids. V lost 4 bases to trimming and J lost 0 bases; unmatched junction nucleotides: 6. This chain's CDR3 is CASSPSGGSSYEQYF. CDR3 nucleotide sequence: TGTGCCAGCAGCCCCAGCGGGGGTAGCTCCTACGAGCAGTACTTC.